These 24 T cell receptor beta chains were sequenced from one sample in a study of T cell responses to AZD1222 COVID-19 vaccine. The repertoire was sequenced with immunoSEQ multiplex PCR; TCRdb's copy has only in-frame clones and lacks some. Here the sample spans approximately 75,000 clones, around 90% being singletons. The specimen was peripheral blood, collected 28 days after the second AZD1222 dose. These receptors were obtained from an adult who received the AZD1222 COVID-19 vaccine.

This clone was observed at least ten times. The chain couples TRBV4-2 to TRBJ2-2, with D possibly TRBD2 on 6 matching bases. The V gene lost 4 bases and the J gene lost 3 bases, with 12 bases spanning the gap. The CDR3 sequence is 15 residues long. CDR1 and CDR2 (germline): LGHNA, YNFKEQ. CDR3: CASSPSGTHTGELFF. DNA for the CDR3: TGTGCCAGCAGCCCCTCCGGGACTCACACCGGGGAGCTGTTTTTT.

The chain combines TRBV5-1 with TRBJ2-7; a possible D gene is TRBD2 (7 bases). The germline V and J ends were trimmed by 0 bases and 2 bases, with 12 bases remaining between them. The CDR3 is 15 residues long. Germline CDR1 and CDR2: SGHRS and YFSETQ. CDR3 in amino acids: CASSLVGGPAYEQYF. The CDR3 DNA sequence: TGCGCCAGCAGCTTGGTGGGGGGGCCAGCCTACGAGCAGTACTTC.

This chain links TRBV21-1 with TRBJ2-1; no check of the table's D call, TRBD2, against the DNA was made. TRBV21-1 is classified as a pseudogene. This CDR3 is 15 amino acids long. Here the CDR3 DNA reads TGTGCCAGCAGCAAGGACTCCCATCGGGGCAATGAGCAGTTCTTC. Protein sequence: CASSKDSHRGNEQFF.

The J gene is TRBJ2-1, the V gene TRBV10-3; maybe TRBD2 (6 bases). Germline CDR1 and CDR2: ENHRY and SYGVKD. This CDR3 is built from 15 residues. Trimming shortened V by 2 bases and J by 0 bases, and 8 bases separated the two germline ends. For the CDR3, the DNA is TGTGCCATCAGTGAGGCCGGGAGCTCCTACAATGAGCAGTTCTTC. It specifies CAISEAGSSYNEQFF.

The chain couples TRBV6-5 to TRBJ2-7; D uncertain. The CDR3 loop spans 15 amino acids. V dropped 0 bases and J dropped 3 bases, with 12 bases sitting between them. The germline CDR1 and CDR2 sequences are MNHEY and SVGAGI. The CDR3: CASSYSIQNLYEQYF. The CDR3 DNA reads as TGTGCCAGCAGTTACTCGATCCAGAATCTCTACGAGCAGTACTTC.

The chain carries TRBV3-1 (or the pseudogene TRBV3-2) and TRBJ1-4; D is ambiguous. Germline CDR1 and CDR2: LGHDT and YNNKEL (reference sequence). Trimming stripped 0 bases from V and 8 bases from J, with 13 bases between. This CDR3 contains 15 residues. Written as DNA, the CDR3 is TGTGCCAGCAGCCAAGATTATTCAAAGCGGGAAAAACTGTTTTTT. This gives the protein CASSQDYSKREKLFF.

The V gene is TRBV15, the J gene TRBJ2-2; perhaps TRBD2 as D (5 bases). This CDR3 has 15 amino acids. The germline V gene encodes CDR1 LNHNV and CDR2 YYDKDF (reference sequence). V lost 0 bases and J lost 3, with 8 bases in between. The CDR3 spells CATSRDMRDTGELFF. In nucleotides, the CDR3 is TGTGCCACCAGCAGAGATATGAGGGACACCGGGGAGCTGTTTTTT.

The chain joins TRBV24-1 to TRBJ1-2; no reliable D call. V gave up 3 bases and J gave up 9 bases, with 7 bases separating them. The CDR3 loop spans 11 amino acids. The germline CDR1 and CDR2 sequences are KGHDR and SFDVKD. CDR3 region: CATSDDMSYTF. DNA for the CDR3: TGTGCCACCAGTGATGACATGAGCTACACCTTC.

This chain joins TRBV12-3 or TRBV12-4 and TRBJ1-5; D is undetermined. This CDR3 comprises 12 residues. Between the trimmed V and J ends, which lost 6 bases and 6 bases, there was a span of 9 bases. Here the CDR3 DNA reads TGTGCCAGCAGCACCGGACCTCAGCCCCAGCATTTT. Its protein is CASSTGPQPQHF.

This sequence joins TRBV27 and TRBJ2-7, with TRBD2 identical over 15 bases. Germline-derived CDR1 and CDR2 are MNHEY and SMNVEV (reference sequence). V gave up 2 bases and J gave up 4 bases; unmatched junction bases: 21. The CDR3 has 22 amino acids. For the CDR3, the DNA is TGTGCCAGCAGTTTACGGTTTCCTCTTGGCTATGCGGGACTAGCGGGGGGTTACGAGCAGTACTTC. It specifies CASSLRFPLGYAGLAGGYEQYF.

The rearrangement uses TRBV5-6 and TRBJ2-3; D call uncertain. Germline CDR1 reads SGHDT; CDR2 reads YYEEEE. The CDR3 totals 15 residues. V was shortened by 1 base and J by 2 bases, with 11 bases between the two germline ends. Here the CDR3 DNA reads TGTGCCAGCAGCTTGACTAAGCTAATCACAGATACGCAGTATTTT. Amino acids: CASSLTKLITDTQYF.

J is TRBJ2-7 and V is TRBV4-3, with a possible D match to TRBD2 (7 bases). The V gene's germline CDR1 is LGHNA and CDR2 YSLEER. The CDR3 totals 18 residues. The germline V and J ends were trimmed by 1 base and 2 bases, with 21 bases remaining between them. The CDR3 loop is CASSQGTPAGAKPYEQYF. Here the CDR3 DNA reads TGCGCCAGCAGCCAAGGTACTCCTGCGGGGGCCAAACCCTACGAGCAGTACTTC.

The chain links TRBV7-2 to TRBJ2-2; 12 nucleotides agree with TRBD1. Germline trimming cut 6 bases from V and 4 bases from J; bases unmatched to any gene: 6. The CDR3 totals 16 residues. Germline V gene sequence: CDR1 SGHTA, CDR2 FQGNSA. The CDR3 region is CASRPPGQGATGELFF. The DNA of the CDR3 is TGTGCCAGCAGACCTCCGGGACAGGGGGCCACCGGGGAGCTGTTTTTT.

The rearrangement links TRBV6-5 to TRBJ2-2; D may match TRBD1 or TRBD2 (5 bases each). This CDR3 contains 12 residues. CDR1 and CDR2 (germline): MNHEY, SVGAGI. V lost 8 bases and J lost 5, with 9 bases in between. CDR3 sequence (DNA): TGTGCCAGCGCTTGGGGGACCGGGGAGCTGTTTTTT. Encoded protein: CASAWGTGELFF.

The chain is built from TRBV6-2 or TRBV6-3 and TRBJ1-4, with no clear D. This CDR3 has 15 amino acids. Germline values: CDR1 MNHEY, CDR2 SVGEGT. The germline V and J ends were trimmed by 6 bases and 8 bases, with 19 bases remaining between them. For the CDR3, the DNA is TGTGCCAGCAGCGGCCAGAAAGACCCGCGGGAAAAACTGTTTTTT. As protein: CASSGQKDPREKLFF.

This clone was seen only once. This rearrangement joins TRBV3-1 (or the pseudogene TRBV3-2) to TRBJ1-6; D is ambiguous. V dropped 6 bases and J dropped 9 bases, with 18 bases sitting between them. The length of the CDR3 is 15 residues. CDR1 is LGHDT and CDR2 is YNNKEL in the germline V gene (reference sequence). The CDR3, as DNA: TGTGCCAGCAGGACGAAAAATTCGGGTGGTTCACCCCTCCACTTT. Translating gives CASRTKNSGGSPLHF.

J is TRBJ1-1 and V is TRBV30, with D unclear. This CDR3 contains 15 residues. From germline, CDR1 is GTSNPN and CDR2 SVGIG (reference sequence). V shed 1 base and J shed 0 bases, with 12 bases lying between them. CDR3 sequence reads: CAWSGRPVMNTEAFF. The CDR3 nucleotides are TGTGCCTGGAGTGGCCGACCGGTAATGAACACTGAAGCTTTCTTT. The entire variable domain, with the rest obtained from reference TRBV30 and TRBJ1-1, is as follows: SQTIHQWPATLVQPVGSPLSLECTVEGTSNPNLYWYRQAAGRGLQLLFYSVGIGQISSEVPQNLSASRPQDRQFILSSKKLLLSDSGFYLCAWSGRPVMNTEAFFGQGTRLTVV.

J is TRBJ2-7 and V is TRBV11-2; a weak D match, TRBD2 (8 bases). Trimming took 5 bases from V and 2 from J, leaving 19 bases between them. Germline CDR1 reads SGHAT; CDR2 reads FQNNGV. The CDR3 has 16 amino acids. The CDR3 DNA follows: TGTGCCAGCAGCCCCTCCGGGAGGGGGCGCCCCTACGAGCAGTACTTC. It specifies CASSPSGRGRPYEQYF.

The V call is TRBV7-2, the J call TRBJ1-5, with D uncertain. V lost 3 bases and J lost 5, with 11 bases in between. The CDR3 consists of 14 residues. Germline assignment: CDR1 SGHTA and CDR2 FQGNSA. The CDR3 coding sequence is TGTGCCAGCAGCTTCGCTCCGAGGGATCAGCCCCAGCATTTT. Translating it yields CASSFAPRDQPQHF.

This chain uses TRBV2 with TRBJ1-2; D gene uncertain. Per the germline V gene, CDR1 is SNHLY and CDR2 is FYNNEI. V gave up 7 bases and J gave up 2 bases, with 11 bases separating them. The CDR3 extends over 13 amino acids. CDR3: CASIPRGNYGYTF. The CDR3 nucleotides read TGTGCCAGCATCCCGCGGGGAAACTATGGCTACACCTTC.

V usage is TRBV6-2 or TRBV6-3 and J usage is TRBJ2-3; no definite D call. V lost 5 bases to trimming and J lost 5 bases, with 8 bases between them. The CDR3 runs 12 residues. Germline V gene data show CDR1 as MNHEY and CDR2 as SVGEGT. This CDR3 is CASSNPLDTQYF. CDR3 in DNA: TGTGCCAGCAGTAATCCCCTAGATACGCAGTATTTT.

The chain is built from TRBV19 and TRBJ1-5; TRBD1 aligns across 8 bases. Germline V gene data show CDR1 as LNHDA and CDR2 as SQIVND (reference sequence). Germline trimming cut 4 bases from V and 5 bases from J; bases unmatched to any gene: 19. The CDR3 is 19 amino acids. The CDR3 sequence: CASSNPSGQVLQGDQPQHF. The CDR3 coding sequence is TGTGCCAGTAGTAACCCCTCGGGACAGGTCCTACAGGGAGATCAGCCCCAGCATTTT.

Here the CDR3 reads CASSLQGTDTQYF. The CDR3 DNA reads TGTGCCAGCAGCCTGCAGGGGACAGATACGCAGTATTTT. The gene calls are TRBV3-1 (or the pseudogene TRBV3-2) and TRBJ2-3; the D gene is possibly TRBD1 (6 bases). V was clipped by 4 bases and J by 3 bases, with 8 bases between them. The CDR3 consists of 13 residues. Germline assignment: CDR1 LGHDT and CDR2 YNNKEL (reference sequence).

This chain connects TRBV4-3 to TRBJ1-6; 8 bases agree with TRBD1. Germline trimming cut 5 bases from V and 7 bases from J; bases unmatched to any gene: 4. Per germline, CDR1 LGHNA and CDR2 YSLEER. The CDR3 is 14 residues long. The CDR3 DNA reads as TGCGCCAGCAGCAGGACAGGGAGAAATTCACCCCTCCACTTT. This codes for CASSRTGRNSPLHF.